The 4 T cell receptor beta chains below all came from one sample that was sequenced in a study of OX40 agonist ivuxolimab in advanced cancers. Sequencing used immunoSEQ multiplex PCR; TCRdb keeps in-frame clones, though not all of them. The sample yields about 80,000 clones, roughly four fifths seen once. Source: CD4+ or CD8+ T cells sorted from blood, taken in a trial of the OX40 agonist ivuxolimab. The receptors derive from an adult with an advanced solid tumor such as melanoma, head and neck, liver or kidney cancer.

V and J are TRBV7-9 and TRBJ2-7; the D is unclear. The length of the CDR3 is 11 residues. Germline V gene lookup returns CDR1 SEHNR and CDR2 FQNEAQ (reference sequence). Trimming pared 6 bases from V and 5 bases from J, leaving 8 bases between. The CDR3 DNA reads as TGTGCCAGCAGTCATGGTCACGAGCAGTACTTC. It specifies CASSHGHEQYF.

The chain joins TRBV7-6 to TRBJ1-5, with 8 bases fitting TRBD1. CDR1 and CDR2 from the germline V gene are SGHVS and FNYEAQ. J gave up 1 base and V 1 base, and 3 bases lay outside the gene matches. This CDR3 comprises 16 residues. Written as DNA, the CDR3 is TGTGCCAGCAGCTTAGGACAGGGGTGGAGCAATCAGCCCCAGCATTTT. As protein: CASSLGQGWSNQPQHF.

A single count supports this clone. The rearrangement links TRBV5-1 to TRBJ1-1, with TRBD1 matching 10 bases. The germline gives CDR1 SGHRS, CDR2 YFSETQ. V lost 4 bases to trimming and J lost 6 bases; unmatched junction nucleotides: 9. The CDR3 has 15 amino acids. This CDR3 reads CASSGGTGALSEAFF. The DNA of the CDR3 is TGCGCCAGCAGCGGGGGGACAGGGGCACTGTCTGAAGCTTTCTTT.

This chain links TRBV11-2 with TRBJ1-5; a weak D match, TRBD1 (6 bases). The V and J ends lost 2 bases and 5 bases respectively, with 13 bases between them. The CDR3 has 15 amino acids. CDR1 and CDR2 (germline): SGHAT, FQNNGV. CDR3 region: CASSLWGRGDQPQHF. The CDR3 nucleotides are TGTGCCAGCAGCTTATGGGGCAGGGGTGATCAGCCCCAGCATTTT.